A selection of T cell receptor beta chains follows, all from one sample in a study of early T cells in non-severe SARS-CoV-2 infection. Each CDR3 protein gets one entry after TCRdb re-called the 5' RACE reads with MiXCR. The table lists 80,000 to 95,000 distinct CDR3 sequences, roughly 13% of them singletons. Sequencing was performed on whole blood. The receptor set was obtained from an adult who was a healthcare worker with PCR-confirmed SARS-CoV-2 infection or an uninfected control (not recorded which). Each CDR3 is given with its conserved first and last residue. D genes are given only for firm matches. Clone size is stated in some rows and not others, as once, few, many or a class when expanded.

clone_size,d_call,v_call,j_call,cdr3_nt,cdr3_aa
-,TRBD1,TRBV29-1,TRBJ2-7,TGCAGCGTTACCGGGACAGGGGTAGGCGAGCAGTACTTC,CSVTGTGVGEQYF
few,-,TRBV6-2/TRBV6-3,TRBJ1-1,TGTGCCAGCAGTTACTTCACTGAAGCTTTCTTT,CASSYFTEAFF
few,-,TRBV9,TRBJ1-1,TGTGCCAGCAGCGTAGTGGCAGGGAGTGAAGCTTTCTTT,CASSVVAGSEAFF
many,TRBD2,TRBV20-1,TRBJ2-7,TGCAGTGCTAGCCGAACCGGACTAGCGGGGGAGCAGTACTTC,CSASRTGLAGEQYF
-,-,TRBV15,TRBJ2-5,TGTGCCACCAGCAGAGATTCCTCTGGGCAGGGGGGAGAGACCCAGTACTTC,CATSRDSSGQGGETQYF
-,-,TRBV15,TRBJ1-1,TGTGCCACCAGCAGCTTTGGGAACACTGAAGCTTTCTTT,CATSSFGNTEAFF
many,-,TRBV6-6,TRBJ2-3,TGTGCCAGCGGGCCCCCTAGCACAGATACGCAGTATTTT,CASGPPSTDTQYF
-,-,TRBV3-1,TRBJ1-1,TGTGCCAGCAGCCGACGGGCCGCGAACACTGAAGCTTTCTTT,CASSRRAANTEAFF
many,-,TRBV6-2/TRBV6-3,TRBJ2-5,TGTGCCAGCAGTTTTTTAGAGACCCAGTACTTC,CASSFLETQYF
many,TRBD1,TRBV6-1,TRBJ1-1,TGTGCCAGCAGTGAACAGGGGGGCTTCACTGAAGCTTTCTTT,CASSEQGGFTEAFF
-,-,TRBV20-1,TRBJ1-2,TGCAGTGCTAGGCCGTCCAAGGAGGGCTACACCTTC,CSARPSKEGYTF
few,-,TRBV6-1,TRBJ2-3,TGTGCAACTCGGGGAATAGCGAGCACAGATACGCAGTATTTT,CATRGIASTDTQYF
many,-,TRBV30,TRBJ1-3,TGTGCCTGGAGTGTACGGTATGGGGCCATATATTTT,CAWSVRYGAIYF